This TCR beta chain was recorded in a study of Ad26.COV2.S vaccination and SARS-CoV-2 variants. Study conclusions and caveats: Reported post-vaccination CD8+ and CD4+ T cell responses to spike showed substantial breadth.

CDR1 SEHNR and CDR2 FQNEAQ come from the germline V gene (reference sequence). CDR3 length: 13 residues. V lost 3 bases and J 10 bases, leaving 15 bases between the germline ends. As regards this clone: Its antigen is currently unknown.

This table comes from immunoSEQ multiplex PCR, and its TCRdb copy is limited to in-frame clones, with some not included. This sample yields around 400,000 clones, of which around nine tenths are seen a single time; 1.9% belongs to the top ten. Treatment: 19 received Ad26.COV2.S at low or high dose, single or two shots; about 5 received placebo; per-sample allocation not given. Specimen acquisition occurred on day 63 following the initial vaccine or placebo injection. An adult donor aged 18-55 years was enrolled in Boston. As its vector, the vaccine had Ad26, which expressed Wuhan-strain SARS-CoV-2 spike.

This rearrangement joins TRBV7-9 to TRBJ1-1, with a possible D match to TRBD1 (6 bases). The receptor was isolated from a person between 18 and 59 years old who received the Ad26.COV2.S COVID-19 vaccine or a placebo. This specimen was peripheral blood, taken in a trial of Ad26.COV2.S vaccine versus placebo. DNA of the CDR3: TGTGCCAGCAGCTTCGATGGGGGCGATGGAGCTTTCTTT. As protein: CASSFDGGDGAFF.